The present TCR beta chain was sequenced within a study of blood T cell repertoires in COVID-19. The wider study: Acute-phase and convalescent COVID-19 samples originated in the United States, Italy and Spain. T cells, B-cell-depleted T cells, or PBMCs supplied cDNA or gDNA.

This clone was counted a single time. In the original processing: By means of reference gene primer amplification, nucleated cell counts were estimated. Measured with immunoSEQ multiplex PCR; TCRdb has only the in-frame clones, and not every one. V, J and clone size are those of that table, while D and trimming were read from the DNA. The sample contains 190,000 or so clones, around 84% of which appear only once. Trimming pared 0 bases from V and 2 bases from J, leaving 11 bases between. The V gene's germline CDR1 is GTSNPN and CDR2 SVGIG (reference sequence). The CDR3 spans 15 residues. The chain carries TRBV30 and TRBJ2-1, with D possibly matching TRBD2 (7 bases). Material for sequencing was peripheral blood. The TCR originated in a man aged 35 to 55 with active or convalescent COVID-19. The CDR3 sequence: CAWSVGGGPYNEQFF. The CDR3 coding sequence is TGTGCCTGGAGTGTAGGGGGGGGTCCCTACAATGAGCAGTTCTTC.